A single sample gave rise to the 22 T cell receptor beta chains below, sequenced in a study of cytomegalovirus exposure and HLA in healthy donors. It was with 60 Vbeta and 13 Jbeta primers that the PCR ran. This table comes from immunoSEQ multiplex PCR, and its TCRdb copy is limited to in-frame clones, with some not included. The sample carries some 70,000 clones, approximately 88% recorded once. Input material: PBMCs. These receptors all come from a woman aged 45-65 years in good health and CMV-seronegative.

CDR3 residues: CASSERESYNEQFF. The CDR3 bases are TGTGCCAGCAGTGAAAGGGAGTCCTACAATGAGCAGTTCTTC. This chain uses TRBV2 with TRBJ2-1; maybe TRBD2 (5 bases). CDR1 and CDR2 from the germline V gene are SNHLY and FYNNEI. The CDR3 runs 14 residues. V lost 2 bases to trimming and J lost 1 base, with 6 bases between them. The whole variable domain, filled in from reference TRBV2 and TRBJ2-1, reads EPEVTQTPSHQVTQMGQEVILRCVPISNHLYFYWYRQILGQKVEFLVSFYNNEISEKSEIFDDQFSVERPDGSNFTLKIRSTKLEDSAMYFCASSERESYNEQFFGPGTRLTVL.

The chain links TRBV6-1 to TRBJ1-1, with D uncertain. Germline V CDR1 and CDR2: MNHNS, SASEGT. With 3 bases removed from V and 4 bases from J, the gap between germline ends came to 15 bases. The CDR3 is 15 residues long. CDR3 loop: CASSDQRAAGTEAFF. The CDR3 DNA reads TGTGCCAGCAGTGACCAGAGGGCGGCGGGCACTGAAGCTTTCTTT.

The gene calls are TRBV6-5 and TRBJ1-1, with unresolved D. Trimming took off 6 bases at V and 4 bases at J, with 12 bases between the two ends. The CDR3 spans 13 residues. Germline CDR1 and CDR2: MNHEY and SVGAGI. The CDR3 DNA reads TGTGCCAGCAGCCCGACCCGGGTCACTGAAGCTTTCTTT. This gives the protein CASSPTRVTEAFF.

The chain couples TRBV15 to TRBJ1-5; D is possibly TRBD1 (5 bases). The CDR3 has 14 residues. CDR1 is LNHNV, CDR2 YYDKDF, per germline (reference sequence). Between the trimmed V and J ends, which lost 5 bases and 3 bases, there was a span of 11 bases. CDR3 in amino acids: CATSPDRNNQPQHF. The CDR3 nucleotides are TGTGCCACCAGCCCTGACAGAAACAATCAGCCCCAGCATTTT. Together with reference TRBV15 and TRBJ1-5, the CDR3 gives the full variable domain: DAMVIQNPRYQVTQFGKPVTLSCSQTLNHNVMYWYQQKSSQAPKLLFHYYDKDFNNEADTPDNFQSRRPNTSFCFLDIRSPGLGDTAMYLCATSPDRNNQPQHFGDGTRLSIL.

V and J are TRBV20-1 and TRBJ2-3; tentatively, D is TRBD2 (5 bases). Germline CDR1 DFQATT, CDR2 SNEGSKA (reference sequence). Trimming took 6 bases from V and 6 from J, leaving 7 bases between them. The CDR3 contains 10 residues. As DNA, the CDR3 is TGCAGTGCCAGGAGGGATACGCAGTATTTT. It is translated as CSARRDTQYF.

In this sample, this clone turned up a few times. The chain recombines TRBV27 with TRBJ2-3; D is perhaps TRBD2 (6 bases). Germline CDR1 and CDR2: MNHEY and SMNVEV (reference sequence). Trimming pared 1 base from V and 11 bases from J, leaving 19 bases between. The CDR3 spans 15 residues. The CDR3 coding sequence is TGTGCCAGCAGTTTATGGGCGGGGTGGCTCGGTGGGCAGTATTTT. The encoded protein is CASSLWAGWLGGQYF.

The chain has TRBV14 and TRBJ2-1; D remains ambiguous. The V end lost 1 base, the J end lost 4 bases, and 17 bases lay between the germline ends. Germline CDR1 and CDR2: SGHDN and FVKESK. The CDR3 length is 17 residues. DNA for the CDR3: TGTGCCAGCAGCCAAGTCACTAAAGATACGTATTACAATGAGCAGTTCTTC. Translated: CASSQVTKDTYYNEQFF.

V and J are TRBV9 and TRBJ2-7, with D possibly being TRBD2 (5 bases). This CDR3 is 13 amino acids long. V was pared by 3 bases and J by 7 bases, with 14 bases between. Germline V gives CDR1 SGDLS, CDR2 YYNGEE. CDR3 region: CASSGAPRGEQYF. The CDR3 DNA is TGTGCCAGCAGCGGAGCTCCGCGCGGGGAGCAGTACTTC.

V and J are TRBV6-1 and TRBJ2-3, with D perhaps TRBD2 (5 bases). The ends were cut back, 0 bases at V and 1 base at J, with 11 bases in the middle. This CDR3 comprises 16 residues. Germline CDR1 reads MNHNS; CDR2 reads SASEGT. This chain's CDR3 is CASSEARGQGTDTQYF. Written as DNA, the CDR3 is TGTGCCAGCAGTGAAGCGCGAGGGCAGGGCACAGATACGCAGTATTTT.

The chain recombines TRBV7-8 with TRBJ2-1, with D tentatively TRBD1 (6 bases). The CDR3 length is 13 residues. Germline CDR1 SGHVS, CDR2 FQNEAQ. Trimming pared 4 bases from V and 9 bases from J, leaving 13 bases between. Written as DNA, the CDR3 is TGTGCCAGCAGCTATTCAACAGGGAGTGAGCAGTTCTTC. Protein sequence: CASSYSTGSEQFF.

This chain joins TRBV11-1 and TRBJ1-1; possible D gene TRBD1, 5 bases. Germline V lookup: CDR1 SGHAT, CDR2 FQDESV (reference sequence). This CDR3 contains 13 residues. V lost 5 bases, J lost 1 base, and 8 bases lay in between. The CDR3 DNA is TGTGCCAGCAGCCTACAGGAGAACACTGAAGCTTTCTTT. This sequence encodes CASSLQENTEAFF.

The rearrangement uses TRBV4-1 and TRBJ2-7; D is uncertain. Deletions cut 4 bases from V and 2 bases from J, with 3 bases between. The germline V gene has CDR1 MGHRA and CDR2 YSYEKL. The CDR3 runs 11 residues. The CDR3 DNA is TGCGCCAGCAGCCCCGCCTACGAGCAGTACTTC. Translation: CASSPAYEQYF.

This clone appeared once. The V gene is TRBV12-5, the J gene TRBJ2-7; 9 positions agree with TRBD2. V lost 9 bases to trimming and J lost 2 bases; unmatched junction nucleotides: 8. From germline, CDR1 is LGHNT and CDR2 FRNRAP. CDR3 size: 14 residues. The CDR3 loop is CASSMAGGPYEQYV. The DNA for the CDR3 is TGTGCTAGCTCCATGGCGGGGGGGCCCTACGAGCAGTACGTC.

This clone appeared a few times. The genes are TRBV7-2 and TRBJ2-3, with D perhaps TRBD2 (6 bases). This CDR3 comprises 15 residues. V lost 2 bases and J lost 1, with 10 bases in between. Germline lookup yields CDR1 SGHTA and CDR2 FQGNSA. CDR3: CASSLTGVGTDTQYF. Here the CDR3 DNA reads TGTGCCAGCAGCTTAACGGGGGTAGGCACAGATACGCAGTATTTT.

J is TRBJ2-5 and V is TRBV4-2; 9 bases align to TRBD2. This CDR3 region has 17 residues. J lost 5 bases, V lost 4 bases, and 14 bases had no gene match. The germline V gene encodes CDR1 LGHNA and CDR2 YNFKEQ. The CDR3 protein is CASSLSGGSLTGETQYF. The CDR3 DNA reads TGTGCCAGCAGCCTAAGCGGGGGGAGCTTAACGGGGGAGACCCAGTACTTC.

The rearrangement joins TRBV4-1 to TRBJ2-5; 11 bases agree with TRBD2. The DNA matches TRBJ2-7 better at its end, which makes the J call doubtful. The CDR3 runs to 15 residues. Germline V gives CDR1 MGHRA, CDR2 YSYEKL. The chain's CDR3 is CASSQTSGLADEQYF. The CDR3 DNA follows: TGCGCCAGCAGCCAAACCTCGGGACTAGCGGACGAGCAGTACTTC.

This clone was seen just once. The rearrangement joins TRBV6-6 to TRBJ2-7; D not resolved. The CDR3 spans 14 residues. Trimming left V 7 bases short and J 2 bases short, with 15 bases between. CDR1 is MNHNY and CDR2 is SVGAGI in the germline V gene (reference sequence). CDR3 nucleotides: TGTGCCAGCATGAGTGGAGTAAACACCTACGAGCAGTACTTC. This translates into CASMSGVNTYEQYF.

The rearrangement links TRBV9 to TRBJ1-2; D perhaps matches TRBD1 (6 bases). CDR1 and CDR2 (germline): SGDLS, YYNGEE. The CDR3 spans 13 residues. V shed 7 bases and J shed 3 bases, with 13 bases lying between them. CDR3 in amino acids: CASGGALDYGYTF. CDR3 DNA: TGTGCCAGCGGGGGGGCTCTTGACTATGGCTACACCTTC.

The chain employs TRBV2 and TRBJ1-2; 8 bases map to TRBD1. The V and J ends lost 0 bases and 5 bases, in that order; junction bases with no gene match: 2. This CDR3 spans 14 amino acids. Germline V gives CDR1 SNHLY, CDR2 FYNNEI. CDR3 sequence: CASSEAGTGYGYTF. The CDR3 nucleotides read TGTGCCAGCAGTGAAGCCGGGACAGGTTATGGCTACACCTTC. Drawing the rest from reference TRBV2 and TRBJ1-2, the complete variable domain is EPEVTQTPSHQVTQMGQEVILRCVPISNHLYFYWYRQILGQKVEFLVSFYNNEISEKSEIFDDQFSVERPDGSNFTLKIRSTKLEDSAMYFCASSEAGTGYGYTFGSGTRLTVV.

The CDR3 sequence: CASSQDPPPYEQYF. For the CDR3, the DNA is TGTGCCAGCAGCCAAGACCCCCCTCCCTACGAGCAGTACTTC. V usage is TRBV14 and J usage is TRBJ2-7; the D is unclear. This CDR3 has 14 residues. Germline V CDR1 and CDR2: SGHDN, FVKESK. Trimming cost V 0 bases and J 2 bases, with 8 bases left between them.

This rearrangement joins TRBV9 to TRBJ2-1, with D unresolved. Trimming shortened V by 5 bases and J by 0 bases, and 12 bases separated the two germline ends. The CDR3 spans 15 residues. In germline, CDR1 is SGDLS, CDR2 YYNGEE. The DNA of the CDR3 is TGTGCCAGCAGTTCCCTGCTGAGCTCCTACAATGAGCAGTTCTTC. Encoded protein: CASSSLLSSYNEQFF.

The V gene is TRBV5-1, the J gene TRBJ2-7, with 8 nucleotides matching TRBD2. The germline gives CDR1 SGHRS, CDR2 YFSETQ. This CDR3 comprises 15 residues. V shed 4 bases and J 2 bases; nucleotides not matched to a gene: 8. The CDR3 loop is CASSETGTRTYEQYF. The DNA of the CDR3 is TGCGCCAGCAGCGAGACCGGGACTAGGACCTACGAGCAGTACTTC.